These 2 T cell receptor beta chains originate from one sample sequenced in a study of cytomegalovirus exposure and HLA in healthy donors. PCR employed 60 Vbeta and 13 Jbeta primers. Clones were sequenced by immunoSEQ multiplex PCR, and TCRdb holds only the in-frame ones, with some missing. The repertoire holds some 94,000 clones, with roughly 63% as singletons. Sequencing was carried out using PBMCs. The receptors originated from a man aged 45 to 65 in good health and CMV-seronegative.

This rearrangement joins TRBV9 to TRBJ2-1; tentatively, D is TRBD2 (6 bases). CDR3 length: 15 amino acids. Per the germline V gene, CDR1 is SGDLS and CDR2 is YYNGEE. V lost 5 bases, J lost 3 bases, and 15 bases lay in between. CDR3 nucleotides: TGTGCCAGCAGGGAAATTAGCGGAGTCTACAATGAGCAGTTCTTC. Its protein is CASREISGVYNEQFF.

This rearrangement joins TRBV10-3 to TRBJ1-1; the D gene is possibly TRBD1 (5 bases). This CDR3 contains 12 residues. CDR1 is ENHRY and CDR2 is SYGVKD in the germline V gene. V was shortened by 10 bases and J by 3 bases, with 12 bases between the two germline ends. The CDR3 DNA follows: TGTGCCACCTCCCGGGGGGACACTGAAGCTTTCTTT. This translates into CATSRGDTEAFF.